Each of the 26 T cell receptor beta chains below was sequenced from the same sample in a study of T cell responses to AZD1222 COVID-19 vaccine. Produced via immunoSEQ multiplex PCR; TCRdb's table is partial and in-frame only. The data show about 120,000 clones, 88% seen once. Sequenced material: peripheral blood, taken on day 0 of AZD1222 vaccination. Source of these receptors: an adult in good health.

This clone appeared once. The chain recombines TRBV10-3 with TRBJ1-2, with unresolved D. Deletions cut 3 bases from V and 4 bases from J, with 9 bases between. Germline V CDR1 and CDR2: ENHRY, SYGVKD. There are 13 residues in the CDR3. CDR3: CAISDRHTYGYTF. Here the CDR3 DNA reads TGTGCCATCAGTGATCGACATACCTATGGCTACACCTTC.

The CDR3 reads CASSTQDRGSTEAFF. The CDR3 coding sequence is TGCGCCAGCAGCACCCAGGACAGGGGGAGTACTGAAGCTTTCTTT. This chain connects TRBV5-1 to TRBJ1-1, with TRBD1 matching over 10 bases. The ends lost 4 bases at V and 5 bases at J; junction bases unmatched: 8. The CDR3 totals 15 residues. Germline V gene lookup returns CDR1 SGHRS and CDR2 YFSETQ.

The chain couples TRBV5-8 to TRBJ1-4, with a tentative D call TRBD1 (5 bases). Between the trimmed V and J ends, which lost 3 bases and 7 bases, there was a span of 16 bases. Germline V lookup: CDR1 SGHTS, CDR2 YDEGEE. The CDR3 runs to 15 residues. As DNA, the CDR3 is TGTGCCAGCAGCTCGGGGTTAAGTCAGGGTGAAAAACTGTTTTTT. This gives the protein CASSSGLSQGEKLFF.

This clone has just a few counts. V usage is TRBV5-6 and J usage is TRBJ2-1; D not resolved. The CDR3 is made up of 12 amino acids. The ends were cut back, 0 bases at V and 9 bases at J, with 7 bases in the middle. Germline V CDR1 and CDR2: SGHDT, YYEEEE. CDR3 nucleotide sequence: TGTGCCAGCAGCTTGGTATCTCTTGAGCAGTTCTTC. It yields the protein CASSLVSLEQFF. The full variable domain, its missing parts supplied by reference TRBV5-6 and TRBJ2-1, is DAGVTQSPTHLIKTRGQQVTLRCSPKSGHDTVSWYQQALGQGPQFIFQYYEEEERQRGNFPDRFSGHQFPNYSSELNVNALLLGDSALYLCASSLVSLEQFFGPGTRLTVL.

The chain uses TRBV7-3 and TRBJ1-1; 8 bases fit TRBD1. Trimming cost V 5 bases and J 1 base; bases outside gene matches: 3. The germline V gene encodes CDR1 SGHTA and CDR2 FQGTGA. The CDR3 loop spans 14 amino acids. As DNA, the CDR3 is TGTGCCAGCAGCACAGGACAGGGGAACACTGAAGCTTTCTTT. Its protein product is CASSTGQGNTEAFF.

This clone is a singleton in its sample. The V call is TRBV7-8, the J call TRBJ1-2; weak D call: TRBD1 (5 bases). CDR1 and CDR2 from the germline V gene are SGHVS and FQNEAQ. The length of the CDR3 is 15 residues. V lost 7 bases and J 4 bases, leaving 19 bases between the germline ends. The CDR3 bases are TGTGCCAGCACCAGCCAGAGGGGTGGAAGCTATGGCTACACCTTC. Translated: CASTSQRGGSYGYTF.

As DNA, the CDR3 is TGTGCCAGCAGCTTGGGTCCTGGGGCTCAAGAGACCCAGTACTTC. Protein product: CASSLGPGAQETQYF. The J gene is TRBJ2-5, the V gene TRBV5-5; D perhaps matches TRBD1 (5 bases). V dropped 0 bases and J dropped 2 bases, with 11 bases sitting between them. The CDR3 has 15 amino acids. CDR1 SGHKS and CDR2 YYEKEE come from the germline V gene (reference sequence).

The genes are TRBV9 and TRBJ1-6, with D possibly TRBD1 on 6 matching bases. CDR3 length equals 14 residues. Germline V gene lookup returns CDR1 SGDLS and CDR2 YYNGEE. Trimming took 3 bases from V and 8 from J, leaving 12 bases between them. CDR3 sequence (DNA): TGTGCCAGCAGCGCCGAGGACAGTTATTCACCCCTCCACTTT. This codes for CASSAEDSYSPLHF. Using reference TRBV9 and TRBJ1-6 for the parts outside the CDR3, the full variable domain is DSGVTQTPKHLITATGQRVTLRCSPRSGDLSVYWYQQSLDQGLQFLIQYYNGEERAKGNILERFSAQQFPDLHSELNLSSLELGDSALYFCASSAEDSYSPLHFGNGTRLTVT.

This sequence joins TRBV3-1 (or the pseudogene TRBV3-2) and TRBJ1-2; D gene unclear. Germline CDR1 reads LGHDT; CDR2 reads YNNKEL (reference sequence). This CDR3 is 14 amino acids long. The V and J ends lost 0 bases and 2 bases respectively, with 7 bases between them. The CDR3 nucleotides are TGTGCCAGCAGCCAAGATCCGGGGAACTATGGCTACACCTTC. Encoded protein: CASSQDPGNYGYTF.

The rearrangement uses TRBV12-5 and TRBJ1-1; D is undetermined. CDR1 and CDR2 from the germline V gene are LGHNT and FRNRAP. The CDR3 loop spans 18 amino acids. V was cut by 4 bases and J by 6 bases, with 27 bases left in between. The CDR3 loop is CASGSRTPTGRKNAEAFF. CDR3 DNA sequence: TGTGCTAGTGGTTCCCGTACGCCGACCGGTCGAAAAAATGCTGAAGCTTTCTTT.

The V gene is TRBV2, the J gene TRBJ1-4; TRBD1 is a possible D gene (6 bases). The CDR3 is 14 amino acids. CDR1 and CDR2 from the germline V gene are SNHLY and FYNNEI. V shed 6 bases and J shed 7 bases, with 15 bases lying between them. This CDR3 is CASRHREGSEKLFF. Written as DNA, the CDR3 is TGTGCCAGCAGACACAGGGAGGGGAGTGAAAAACTGTTTTTT.

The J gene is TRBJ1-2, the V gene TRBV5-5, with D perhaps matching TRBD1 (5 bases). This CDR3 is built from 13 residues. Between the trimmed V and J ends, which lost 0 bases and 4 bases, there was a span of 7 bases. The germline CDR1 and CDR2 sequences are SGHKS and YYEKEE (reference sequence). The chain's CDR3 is CASSLGDSYGYTF. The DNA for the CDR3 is TGTGCCAGCAGCTTGGGAGACAGCTATGGCTACACCTTC.

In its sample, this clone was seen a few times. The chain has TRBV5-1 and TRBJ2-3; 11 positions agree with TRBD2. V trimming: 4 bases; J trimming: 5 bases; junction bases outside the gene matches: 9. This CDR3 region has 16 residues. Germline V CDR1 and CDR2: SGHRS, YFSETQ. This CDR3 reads CASSGLAGGHVDTQYF. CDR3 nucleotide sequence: TGCGCCAGCAGCGGATTAGCGGGGGGGCATGTAGATACGCAGTATTTT.

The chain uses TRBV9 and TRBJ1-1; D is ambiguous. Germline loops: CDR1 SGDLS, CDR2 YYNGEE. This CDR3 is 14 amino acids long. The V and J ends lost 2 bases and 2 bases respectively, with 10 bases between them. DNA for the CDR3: TGTGCCAGCAGCGTCATGGACGGAAACACTGAAGCTTTCTTT. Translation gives CASSVMDGNTEAFF.

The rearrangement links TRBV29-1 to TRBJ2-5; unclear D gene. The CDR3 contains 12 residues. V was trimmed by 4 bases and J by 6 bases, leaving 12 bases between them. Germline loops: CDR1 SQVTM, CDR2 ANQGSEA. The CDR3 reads CSVVPLGQTQYF. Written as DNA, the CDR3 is TGCAGCGTTGTGCCTTTAGGGCAGACCCAGTACTTC.

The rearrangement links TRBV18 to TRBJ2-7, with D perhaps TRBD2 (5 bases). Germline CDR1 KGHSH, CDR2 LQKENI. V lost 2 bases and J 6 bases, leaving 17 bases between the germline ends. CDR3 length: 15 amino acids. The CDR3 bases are TGTGCCAGCTCACCATCGTCGGTGGAAGGAGGCGAGCAGTACTTC. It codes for CASSPSSVEGGEQYF.

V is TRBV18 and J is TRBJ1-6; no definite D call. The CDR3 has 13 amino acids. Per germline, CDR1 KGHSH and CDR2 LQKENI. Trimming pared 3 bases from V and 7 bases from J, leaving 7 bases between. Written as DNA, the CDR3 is TGTGCCAGCTCACCCAGTCTAAATTCACCCCTCCACTTT. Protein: CASSPSLNSPLHF.

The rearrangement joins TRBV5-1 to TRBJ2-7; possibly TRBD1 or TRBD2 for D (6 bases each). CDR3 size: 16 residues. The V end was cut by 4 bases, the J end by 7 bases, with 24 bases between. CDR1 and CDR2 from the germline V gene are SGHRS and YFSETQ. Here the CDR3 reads CASSPNRGGVQGEQYF. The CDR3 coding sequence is TGCGCCAGCAGCCCAAACCGTGGAGGGGTCCAGGGGGAGCAGTACTTC.

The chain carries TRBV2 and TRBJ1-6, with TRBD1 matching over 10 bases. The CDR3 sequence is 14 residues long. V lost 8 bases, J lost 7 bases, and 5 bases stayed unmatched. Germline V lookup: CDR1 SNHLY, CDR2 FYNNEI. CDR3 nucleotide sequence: TGTGCCAGCTCACCGGGACAGGGGAATTCACCCCTCCACTTT. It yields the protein CASSPGQGNSPLHF.

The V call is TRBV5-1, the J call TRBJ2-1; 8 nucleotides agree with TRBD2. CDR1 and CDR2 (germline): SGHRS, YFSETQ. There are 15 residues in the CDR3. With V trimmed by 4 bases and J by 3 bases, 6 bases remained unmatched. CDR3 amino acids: CASSRTAGDYNEQFF. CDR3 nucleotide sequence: TGCGCCAGCAGCCGGACAGCGGGGGACTACAATGAGCAGTTCTTC. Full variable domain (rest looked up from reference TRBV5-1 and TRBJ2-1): KAGVTQTPRYLIKTRGQQVTLSCSPISGHRSVSWYQQTPGQGLQFLFEYFSETQRNKGNFPGRFSGRQFSNSRSEMNVSTLELGDSALYLCASSRTAGDYNEQFFGPGTRLTVL.

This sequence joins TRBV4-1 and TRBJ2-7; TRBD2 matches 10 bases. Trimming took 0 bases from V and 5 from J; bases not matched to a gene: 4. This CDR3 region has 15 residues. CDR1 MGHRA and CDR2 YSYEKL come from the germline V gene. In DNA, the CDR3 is TGCGCCAGCAGCCAAGATATTACTAGCGGGGACGAGCAGTACTTC. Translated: CASSQDITSGDEQYF.

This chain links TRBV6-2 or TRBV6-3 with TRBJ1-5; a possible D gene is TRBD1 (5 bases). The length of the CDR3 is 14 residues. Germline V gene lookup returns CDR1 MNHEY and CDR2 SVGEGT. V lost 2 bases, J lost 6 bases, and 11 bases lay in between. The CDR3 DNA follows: TGTGCCAGCAGTTACGGGGGGACGGGTCAGCCCCAGCATTTT. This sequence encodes CASSYGGTGQPQHF.

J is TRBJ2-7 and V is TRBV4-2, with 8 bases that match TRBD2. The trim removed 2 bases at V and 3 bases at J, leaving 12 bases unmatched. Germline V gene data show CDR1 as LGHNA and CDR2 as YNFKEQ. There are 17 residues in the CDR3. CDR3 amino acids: CASSQYPLVAGNYEQYF. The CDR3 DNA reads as TGTGCCAGCAGCCAATACCCGCTGGTAGCGGGGAACTACGAGCAGTACTTC.

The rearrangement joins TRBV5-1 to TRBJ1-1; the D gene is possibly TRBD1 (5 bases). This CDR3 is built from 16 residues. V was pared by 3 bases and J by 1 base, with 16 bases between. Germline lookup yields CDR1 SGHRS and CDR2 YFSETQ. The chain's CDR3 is CASSSRGPPRNTEAFF. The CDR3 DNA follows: TGCGCCAGCAGCTCGAGGGGCCCCCCGAGGAACACTGAAGCTTTCTTT.

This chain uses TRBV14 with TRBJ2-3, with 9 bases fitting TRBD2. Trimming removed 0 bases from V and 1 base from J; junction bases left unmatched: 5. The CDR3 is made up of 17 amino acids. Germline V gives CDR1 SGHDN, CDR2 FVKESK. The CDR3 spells CASSQEAGGLGTDTQYF. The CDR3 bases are TGTGCCAGCAGCCAAGAGGCGGGGGGGCTCGGCACAGATACGCAGTATTTT.

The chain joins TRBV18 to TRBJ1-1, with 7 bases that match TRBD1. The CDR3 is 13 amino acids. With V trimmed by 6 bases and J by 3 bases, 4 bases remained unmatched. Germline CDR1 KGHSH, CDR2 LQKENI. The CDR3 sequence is CASSLGQDTEAFF. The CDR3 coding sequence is TGTGCCAGCTCGCTAGGACAGGACACTGAAGCTTTCTTT. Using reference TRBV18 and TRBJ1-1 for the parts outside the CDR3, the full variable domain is NAGVMQNPRHLVRRRGQEARLRCSPMKGHSHVYWYRQLPEEGLKFMVYLQKENIIDESGMPKERFSAEFPKEGPSILRIQQVVRGDSAAYFCASSLGQDTEAFFGQGTRLTVV.